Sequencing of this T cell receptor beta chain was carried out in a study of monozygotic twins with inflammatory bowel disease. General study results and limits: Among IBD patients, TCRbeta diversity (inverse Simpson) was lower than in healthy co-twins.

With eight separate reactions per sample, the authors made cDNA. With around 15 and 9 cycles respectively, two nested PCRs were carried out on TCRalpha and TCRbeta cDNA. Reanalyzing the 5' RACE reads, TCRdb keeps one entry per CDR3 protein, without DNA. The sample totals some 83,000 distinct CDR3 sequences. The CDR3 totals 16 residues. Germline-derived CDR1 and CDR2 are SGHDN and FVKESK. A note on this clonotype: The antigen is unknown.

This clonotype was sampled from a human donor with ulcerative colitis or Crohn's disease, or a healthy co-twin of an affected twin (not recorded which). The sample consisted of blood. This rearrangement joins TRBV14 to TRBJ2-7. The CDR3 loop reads CASSQDAARGSYEQYF.